Listed below are T cell receptor beta chains from one sample, sequenced in a study of blood T cells in healthy people across ages. TCRdb processed the 5' RACE reads anew with MiXCR; each CDR3 protein has one entry. Among about 800,000 distinct CDR3 sequences, more than 45% were seen once, and the ten largest hold 22%. Sequenced sample: blood. All receptors derive from a man aged 25-40 years in good health. CDR3s include the opening cysteine and the closing phenylalanine or tryptophan. A D gene is named only where the DNA matches it firmly. Clone size is shown for a subset of rows, as once, few, many or a class of expanded clone.

clone size,D gene,J gene,V gene,CDR3 protein,CDR3 DNA
.,TRBD2,TRBJ2-3,TRBV7-2,CASSLVGGITDTQYF,TGTGCCAGCAGCTTAGTGGGGGGGATCACAGATACGCAGTATTTT
.,TRBD1,TRBJ1-2,TRBV6-1,CASSEAGQGGYGYTF,TGTGCCAGCAGTGAAGCGGGGCAGGGGGGCTATGGCTACACCTTC
few,.,TRBJ2-3,TRBV6-1,CASKLGAADTQYF,TGTGCCAGCAAACTTGGGGCGGCAGATACGCAGTATTTT
.,TRBD1,TRBJ2-1,TRBV27,CASINGTGVREQFF,TGTGCCAGCATCAACGGGACAGGGGTCCGAGAGCAGTTCTTC
few,.,TRBJ2-1,TRBV9,CASSVTDMGYNEQFF,TGTGCCAGCAGCGTAACAGACATGGGCTACAATGAGCAGTTCTTC
.,.,TRBJ2-7,TRBV20-1,CSAIRDPSDEQYF,TGCAGTGCGATCCGGGACCCAAGCGACGAGCAGTACTTC
.,.,TRBJ2-6,TRBV29-1,CSVSSAGPLSGANVLTF,TGCAGCGTTTCCTCGGCAGGGCCCCTCTCTGGGGCCAACGTCCTGACTTTC
.,TRBD1,TRBJ2-1,TRBV9,CASSAPGQGKNEQFF,TGTGCCAGCAGCGCACCGGGACAGGGGAAGAATGAGCAGTTCTTC
.,.,TRBJ1-2,TRBV4-2,CASSQEVALGGGGYTF,TGTGCCAGCAGCCAAGAGGTGGCCCTGGGGGGAGGTGGCTACACCTTC
.,TRBD2,TRBJ2-5,TRBV25-1,CASSEWGSGRGGETQYF,TGTGCCAGCAGTGAATGGGGCAGCGGGAGGGGAGGAGAGACCCAGTACTTC
.,.,TRBJ2-5,TRBV28,CASTQLETQYF,TGTGCCAGCACCCAGCTTGAGACCCAGTACTTC
.,.,TRBJ2-7,TRBV21-1,CVSSKGSCEQYF,TGTGTCAGCAGCAAAGGGAGCTGCGAGCAGTACTTC
.,.,TRBJ2-4,TRBV12-3/TRBV12-4,CASSLAPNIQYF,TGTGCCAGCAGTTTAGCGCCGAACATTCAGTACTTC
.,.,TRBJ2-5,TRBV4-1,CASSALERGSSRETQYF,TGCGCCAGCAGCGCACTGGAGAGAGGGAGCTCAAGAGAGACCCAGTACTTC
.,.,TRBJ2-3,TRBV20-1,CSARAAQSTDTQYF,TGCAGTGCTAGAGCAGCGCAGAGCACAGATACGCAGTATTTT
few,.,TRBJ1-2,TRBV29-1,CSVDNLPYGYTF,TGCAGCGTTGATAATCTGCCCTATGGCTACACCTTC
.,TRBD2,TRBJ2-1,TRBV4-2,CASSQDAGGRDEQFF,TGTGCCAGCAGCCAAGATGCGGGAGGAAGGGATGAGCAGTTCTTC
few,.,TRBJ1-6,TRBV7-2,CASSQIRDSSLHF,TGTGCCAGCAGCCAGATTCGGGACTCGTCCCTCCACTTT
.,TRBD2,TRBJ2-7,TRBV9,CASSSHSGSETYEQYF,TGTGCCAGCAGCTCCCACAGCGGGAGCGAAACCTACGAGCAGTACTTC
.,.,TRBJ2-6,TRBV2,CASTGLTSGANVLTF,TGTGCCAGCACAGGGTTAACCTCTGGGGCCAACGTCCTGACTTTC
.,.,TRBJ2-5,TRBV9,CASSANGPQETQYF,TGTGCCAGCAGCGCGAACGGTCCCCAAGAGACCCAGTACTTC
.,TRBD2,TRBJ2-7,TRBV12-3/TRBV12-4,CASSSGLAGGSDEQYF,TGTGCCAGCAGTTCAGGACTAGCGGGAGGATCTGACGAGCAGTACTTC
.,.,TRBJ2-1,TRBV3-1,CASSQDLVGGRREQFF,TGTGCCAGCAGCCAAGATCTCGTGGGAGGAAGGCGGGAGCAGTTCTTC
once,.,TRBJ2-5,TRBV29-1,CSEQGGYQETQYF,TGCAGCGAACAGGGGGGGTACCAAGAGACCCAGTACTTC
few,.,TRBJ2-5,TRBV7-9,CASSLPYGTDGGRETQYF,TGTGCCAGCAGCCTTCCGTACGGGACGGATGGTGGGAGAGAGACCCAGTACTTC
.,TRBD2,TRBJ2-5,TRBV3-1,CASSHGTILETQYF,TGTGCCAGCAGCCACGGGACTATCTTAGAGACCCAGTACTTC
.,.,TRBJ1-6,TRBV7-9,CASSLSGGGYNSPLHF,TGTGCCAGCAGCTTATCGGGGGGCGGCTATAATTCACCCCTCCACTTT
.,TRBD1,TRBJ1-2,TRBV28,CASTQGDYNYGYTF,TGTGCCAGCACCCAGGGGGATTATAACTATGGCTACACCTTC
.,TRBD1,TRBJ1-2,TRBV4-1,CASSQVVDRGLVWNYGYTF,TGCGCCAGCAGCCAAGTAGTGGACAGGGGGCTTGTTTGGAACTATGGCTACACCTTC
.,.,TRBJ2-3,TRBV20-1,CSARVGRLVGTDTQYF,TGCAGTGCTAGAGTTGGGCGACTAGTCGGTACAGATACGCAGTATTTT
few,TRBD2,TRBJ2-7,TRBV10-3,CAIRGTSGTYEQYF,TGTGCCATCAGGGGGACTAGCGGAACCTACGAGCAGTACTTC
.,TRBD2,TRBJ2-2,TRBV7-2,CASSISGGATGELFF,TGTGCCAGCAGCATTAGCGGGGGGGCGACCGGGGAGCTGTTTTTT
.,TRBD1,TRBJ1-1,TRBV3-1,CASSQGSDRDYAFF,TGTGCCAGCAGCCAAGGCTCGGACAGGGATTACGCTTTCTTT
.,.,TRBJ1-2,TRBV4-3,CASSSSQGSYGYTF,TGCGCCAGCAGCTCAAGTCAGGGCTCCTATGGCTACACCTTC
.,TRBD2,TRBJ2-1,TRBV10-3,CAIRGPGRGDEQFF,TGTGCCATCAGGGGACCCGGGAGGGGCGATGAGCAGTTCTTC
.,TRBD1,TRBJ2-1,TRBV28,CAGTSGTGDTEQFF,TGTGCCGGCACATCCGGGACAGGGGACACTGAGCAGTTCTTC
.,.,TRBJ2-7,TRBV20-1,CSAKDYQSSYEQYF,TGCAGTGCAAAGGACTACCAGAGCTCCTACGAGCAGTACTTC
.,.,TRBJ1-5,TRBV29-1,CSVVPGLNQPQHF,TGCAGCGTTGTCCCAGGGCTCAATCAGCCCCAGCATTTT
.,TRBD1,TRBJ2-1,TRBV20-1,CSAGQTGLRGEQFF,TGCAGTGCTGGACAGACAGGGTTGAGAGGAGAGCAGTTCTTC
few,TRBD2,TRBJ2-5,TRBV29-1,CSVEPNSGRAGQTQYF,TGCAGCGTTGAACCTAATAGCGGTCGAGCGGGGCAGACCCAGTACTTC
few,.,TRBJ2-3,TRBV4-2,CASSQAIILSTSDHTDTQYF,TGTGCCAGCAGCCAAGCAATCATCCTCTCCACAAGCGACCACACAGATACGCAGTATTTT
.,TRBD1,TRBJ1-2,TRBV20-1,CSARDRGQGDGYTF,TGCAGTGCTAGAGATCGGGGACAGGGTGATGGCTACACCTTC
.,.,TRBJ1-4,TRBV4-1,CASSRPWRDNEKLFF,TGCGCCAGCAGCCGGCCTTGGCGGGATAATGAAAAACTGTTTTTT
.,TRBD1,TRBJ2-3,TRBV4-1,CASSQENRGTQYF,TGTGCCAGCAGCCAAGAGAACAGGGGCACGCAGTATTTT
once,.,TRBJ2-5,TRBV29-1,CSVAAGSRRETQYF,TGCAGCGTTGCGGCAGGGTCGAGAAGAGAGACCCAGTACTTC
.,.,TRBJ2-7,TRBV18,CASSPRDFGIEQYF,TGTGCCAGCTCACCCCGGGACTTTGGGATCGAGCAGTACTTC